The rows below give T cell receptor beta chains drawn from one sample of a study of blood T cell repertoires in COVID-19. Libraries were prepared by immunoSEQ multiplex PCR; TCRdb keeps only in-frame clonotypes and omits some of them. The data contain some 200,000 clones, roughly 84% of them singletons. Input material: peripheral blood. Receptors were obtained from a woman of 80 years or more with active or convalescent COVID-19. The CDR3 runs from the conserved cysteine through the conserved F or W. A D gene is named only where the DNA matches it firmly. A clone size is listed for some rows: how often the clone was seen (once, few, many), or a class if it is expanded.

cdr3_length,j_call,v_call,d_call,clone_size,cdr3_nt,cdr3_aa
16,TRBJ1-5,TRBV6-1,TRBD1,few,TGTGCCAGCAGTGAAGGGGGGCCAGGGGGCGTTTTGGCGCAGCATTTT,CASSEGGPGGVLAQHF
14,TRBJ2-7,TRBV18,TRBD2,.,TGTGCCAGCTCCGGACTAGCGGTTGACTACGAGCAGTACTTC,CASSGLAVDYEQYF
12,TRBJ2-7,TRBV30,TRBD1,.,TGTGCCTGGAGTTTACAGGGGTACGAGCAGTACTTC,CAWSLQGYEQYF
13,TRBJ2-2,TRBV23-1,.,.,TGCGCCAGCAGTCAAAGGGGGACCGGGGAGCTGTTTTTT,CASSQRGTGELFF
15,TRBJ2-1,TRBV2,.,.,TGTGCCAGCAAACCCAGGGCGGGGCCTTACAATGAGCAGTTCTTC,CASKPRAGPYNEQFF
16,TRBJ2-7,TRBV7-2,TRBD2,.,TGTGCCAGCAGCCCGACTAGCGGGAGACCAATCTACGAGCAGTACTTC,CASSPTSGRPIYEQYF
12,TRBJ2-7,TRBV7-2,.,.,TGTGCCAGCAGCTTAAATTCGGGAGAGCAGTACTTC,CASSLNSGEQYF
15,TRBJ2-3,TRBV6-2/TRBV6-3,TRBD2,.,TGTGCCAGCAGTAAACCGGGACTAGCTGGGGATACGCAGTATTTT,CASSKPGLAGDTQYF
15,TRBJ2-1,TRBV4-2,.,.,TGTGCCAGCAGTCAGGCCCCCCGGGCCCCAGGGGAGCAGTTCTTC,CASSQAPRAPGEQFF
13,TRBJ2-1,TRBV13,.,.,TGTGCCAGCACCGAAGACACGGCGGGGGAGCAGTTCTTC,CASTEDTAGEQFF
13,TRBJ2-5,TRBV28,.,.,TGTGCCAGCAGGAGCGAGGGTCGGGAGACCCAGTACTTC,CASRSEGRETQYF
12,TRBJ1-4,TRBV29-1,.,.,TGCCGGGGGAGTATCAAAGGGGAAAAACTGTTTTTT,CRGSIKGEKLFF
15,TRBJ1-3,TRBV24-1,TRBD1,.,TGTGCCACCAGTGATCCGGGACAGGGTGGAAACACCATATATTTT,CATSDPGQGGNTIYF
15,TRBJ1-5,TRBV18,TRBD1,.,TGTGCCAGCTCACCGAGGGACAGGGGGAATCAGCCCCAGCATTTT,CASSPRDRGNQPQHF
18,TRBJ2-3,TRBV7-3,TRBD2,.,TGTGCCAGCAGCTTTTCGCCCAAACTAGCGGGGGGGCCGGATACGCAGTATTTT,CASSFSPKLAGGPDTQYF
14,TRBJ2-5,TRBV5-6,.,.,TGTGCCAGCAGCTTGGGACACATTGAAGAGACCCAGTACTTC,CASSLGHIEETQYF
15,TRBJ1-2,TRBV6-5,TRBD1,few,TGTGCCAGCAAAGCCCGGGACAGGCCTTTAGAAGGCTACACCTTC,CASKARDRPLEGYTF
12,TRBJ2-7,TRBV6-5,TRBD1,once,TGTGCCAGCAGCAAAAGGACAGGGGGCGAGTACTTC,CASSKRTGGEYF
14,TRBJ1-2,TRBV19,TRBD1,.,TGTGCCAGTAGCCAGTTAGGGACAGGGAGAGGCTACACCTTC,CASSQLGTGRGYTF
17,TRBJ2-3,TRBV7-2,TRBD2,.,TGTGCCAGCAGCAACAACCCGGCGGGGGGCCGCACAGATACGCAGTATTTT,CASSNNPAGGRTDTQYF
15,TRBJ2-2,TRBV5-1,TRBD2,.,TGCGCCAGCAGCTTAGCGGGAGTGGACACCGGGGAGCTGTTTTTT,CASSLAGVDTGELFF
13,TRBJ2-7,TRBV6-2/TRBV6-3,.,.,TGTGCCAGCAGTTACCCCGGGGGTTACGAGCAGTACTTC,CASSYPGGYEQYF
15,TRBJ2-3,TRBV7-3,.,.,TGTGCCAGCAGCTTAATGGACACTAGCACAGATACGCAGTATTTT,CASSLMDTSTDTQYF
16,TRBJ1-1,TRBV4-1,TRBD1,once,TGCGCCAGCAGCCACTTGAAAGGAGGGGGCAACACTGAAGCTTTCTTT,CASSHLKGGGNTEAFF
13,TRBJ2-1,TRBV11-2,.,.,TGTGCCAGCGCAATGGGGGGGCTAAATGAGCAGTTCTTC,CASAMGGLNEQFF
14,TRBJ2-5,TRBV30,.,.,TGTGCCTGGATCCCACAGGGAAGGGATGAGACCCAGTACTTC,CAWIPQGRDETQYF
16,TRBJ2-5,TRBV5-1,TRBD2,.,TGCGCCAGCAGCTGGAGACTAGCGGGGGATCAAGAGACCCAGTACTTC,CASSWRLAGDQETQYF
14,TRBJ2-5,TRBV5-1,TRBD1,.,TGCGCCAGCAGCTTACAGGGGCCCCAAGAGACCCAGTACTTC,CASSLQGPQETQYF
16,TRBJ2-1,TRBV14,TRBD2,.,TGTGCCAGCAGCTTACCGGGACTAGCGGGAGTAATGGAGCAGTTCTTC,CASSLPGLAGVMEQFF
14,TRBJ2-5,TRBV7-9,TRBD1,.,TGTGCCAGCCACGACAGGGGGCGCGGGGAGACCCAGTACTTC,CASHDRGRGETQYF
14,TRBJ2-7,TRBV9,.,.,TGTGCCAGCAGCGTAGGTCCACAGTCCTACGAGCAGTACTTC,CASSVGPQSYEQYF
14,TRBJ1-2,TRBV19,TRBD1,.,TGTGCCAGTCTAAGGGTACAGGGGAGGACTGGCTACACCTTC,CASLRVQGRTGYTF
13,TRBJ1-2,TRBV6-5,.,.,TGTGCCAGCAGGTTCAGGGGCGGCTATGGCTACACCTTC,CASRFRGGYGYTF
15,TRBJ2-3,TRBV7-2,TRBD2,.,TGTGCCAGCAGCTTCCTAGCGGGAGAAACGGATACGCAGTATTTT,CASSFLAGETDTQYF
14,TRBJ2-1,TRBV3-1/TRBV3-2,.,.,TGTGCCAGCAGCCATACCTCTCTAAGTAATGAGCAGTTCTTC,CASSHTSLSNEQFF
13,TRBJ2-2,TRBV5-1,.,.,TGCGCCAGCTCCACTCTGAACACCGGGGAGCTGTTTTTT,CASSTLNTGELFF
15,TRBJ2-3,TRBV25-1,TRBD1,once,TGTGCCAGCAGTGACCGACAGGGGATGACAGATACGCAGTATTTT,CASSDRQGMTDTQYF
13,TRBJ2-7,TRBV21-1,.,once,TGTGCCAGCACCCCAGCGGGAGGAGGTAAGCAGTACTTC,CASTPAGGGKQYF
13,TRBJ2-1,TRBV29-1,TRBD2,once,TGCAGCGTTGCTAGCGGGAGCTACAATGAGCAGTTCTTC,CSVASGSYNEQFF
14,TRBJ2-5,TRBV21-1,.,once,TGTGCCAGCAGCAATGGCGGGGGAGGGGAGACCCAGTACTTC,CASSNGGGGETQYF
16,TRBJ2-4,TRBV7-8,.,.,TGTGCCAGCAGCTTCGGACAGATCCTAGCCAAAAACATTCAGTACTTC,CASSFGQILAKNIQYF